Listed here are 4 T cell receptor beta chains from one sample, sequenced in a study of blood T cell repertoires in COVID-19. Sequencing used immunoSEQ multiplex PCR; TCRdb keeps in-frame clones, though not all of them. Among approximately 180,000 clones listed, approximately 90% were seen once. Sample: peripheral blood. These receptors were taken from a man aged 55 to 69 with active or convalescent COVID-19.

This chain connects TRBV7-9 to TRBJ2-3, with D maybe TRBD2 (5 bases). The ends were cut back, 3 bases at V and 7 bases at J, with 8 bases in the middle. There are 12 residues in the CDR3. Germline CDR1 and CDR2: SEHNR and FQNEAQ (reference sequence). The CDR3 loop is CASSLGVYTQYF. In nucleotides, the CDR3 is TGTGCCAGCAGCTTGGGAGTATATACGCAGTATTTT.

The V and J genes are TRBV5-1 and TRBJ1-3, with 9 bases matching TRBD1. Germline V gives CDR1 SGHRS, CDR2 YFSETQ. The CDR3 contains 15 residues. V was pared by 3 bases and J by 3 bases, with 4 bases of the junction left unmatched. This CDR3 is CASSYGTGFGNTIYF. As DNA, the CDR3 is TGCGCCAGCAGCTACGGGACAGGGTTTGGAAACACCATATATTTT.

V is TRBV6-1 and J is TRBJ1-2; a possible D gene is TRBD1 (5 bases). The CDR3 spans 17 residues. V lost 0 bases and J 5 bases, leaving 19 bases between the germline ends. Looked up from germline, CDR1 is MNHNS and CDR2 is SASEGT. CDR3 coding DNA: TGTGCCAGCAGTGAAGCGCTGATCGGAGGGGCTGGTTATGGCTACACCTTC. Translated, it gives CASSEALIGGAGYGYTF.

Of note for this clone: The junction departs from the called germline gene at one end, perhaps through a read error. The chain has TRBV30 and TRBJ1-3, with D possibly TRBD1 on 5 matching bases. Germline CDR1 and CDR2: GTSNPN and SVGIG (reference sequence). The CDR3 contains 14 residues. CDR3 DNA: TGTGCCTGGAGATGGTCAGGGTCTGCAAACACCATATATTTT. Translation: CAWRWSGSANTIYF.